These 18 T cell receptor beta chains were all obtained from the same sample, sequenced in a study of post-analysis software for immune sequencing data. Their antigens remain unidentified. Study-wide results and limits: Five or six TRBV segments appeared more often in patients than in controls, and TRBV5-6, TRBV5-1 and TRBV20-1 were among these.

Each TCR beta cDNA library carried unique molecular identifiers. TCRdb processed the PCR reads anew with MiXCR; each CDR3 protein has one entry. The table includes 740,000 or so distinct CDR3 sequences, around 50% detected once. Sequencing was carried out using blood. These receptors were collected from a girl aged 5-17 years with multiple sclerosis.

The chain combines TRBV6-6 with TRBJ1-2; D is undetermined. Germline CDR1 and CDR2: MNHNY and SVGAGI (reference sequence). V shed 6 bases and J shed 2 bases, with 13 bases lying between them. The CDR3 covers 14 residues. The CDR3 DNA reads TGTGCCAGCAGCCCTCCAAGGGAAAACTATGGCTACACCTTC. It encodes CASSPPRENYGYTF.

This clonotype has just one count. The rearrangement uses TRBV7-9 and TRBJ1-2; the D gene is possibly TRBD1 (5 bases). CDR1 and CDR2 (germline): SEHNR, FQNEAQ (reference sequence). CDR3 length equals 15 residues. Deletions cut 3 bases from V and 2 bases from J, with 13 bases between. The CDR3 loop reads CASSFGGRTNYGYTF. DNA for the CDR3: TGTGCCAGCAGCTTCGGGGGACGGACCAACTATGGCTACACCTTC.

There are a few counts of this clonotype. This chain links TRBV29-1 with TRBJ2-1; no reliable D call. The V gene lost 7 bases and the J gene lost 4 bases, with 14 bases spanning the gap. Germline CDR1 reads SQVTM; CDR2 reads ANQGSEA. The CDR3 is 13 amino acids. The CDR3 DNA is TGCAGCGCCCGTCTGGGCGGTTACAATGAGCAGTTCTTC. Its translation: CSARLGGYNEQFF.

The V and J genes are TRBV9 and TRBJ1-2; D is undetermined. The CDR3 is 13 amino acids. The V gene lost 5 bases and the J gene lost 5 bases, with 13 bases spanning the gap. Germline assignment: CDR1 SGDLS and CDR2 YYNGEE. CDR3 bases: TGTGCCAGCAGTCCAGACTACACATATGGCTACACCTTC. Its protein product is CASSPDYTYGYTF.

This clonotype occurred a few times. The chain links TRBV29-1 to TRBJ1-1; D remains unclear. Germline V gene sequence: CDR1 SQVTM, CDR2 ANQGSEA. The ends were cut back, 1 base at V and 3 bases at J, with 9 bases in the middle. The CDR3 length is 13 residues. The CDR3 is CSVEALDYTEAFF. The CDR3, as DNA: TGCAGCGTTGAAGCTTTGGACTACACTGAAGCTTTCTTT.

This chain uses TRBV3-1 with TRBJ2-1; TRBD2 matches at 8 bases. The CDR3 runs to 14 residues. The V gene's germline CDR1 is LGHDT and CDR2 YNNKEL (reference sequence). The trim removed 4 bases at V and 5 bases at J, leaving 4 bases unmatched. CDR3 sequence: CASSRRGGDNEQFF. For the CDR3, the DNA is TGTGCCAGCAGCCGTCGGGGGGGAGACAATGAGCAGTTCTTC.

This chain uses TRBV12-3 or TRBV12-4 with TRBJ2-3; 13 bases line up with TRBD2. J was trimmed by 5 bases and V by 6 bases; bases with no gene match: 11. The CDR3 totals 17 residues. CDR3 sequence reads: CASSSGLAGPQRDTQYF. In DNA form, the CDR3 reads TGTGCCAGCAGCTCGGGACTAGCGGGACCCCAGCGAGATACGCAGTATTTT.

This clonotype appeared a single time. The chain recombines TRBV20-1 with TRBJ2-5; 7 nucleotides align to TRBD2. V shed 6 bases and J 1 base; nucleotides not matched to a gene: 5. Germline loops: CDR1 DFQATT, CDR2 SNEGSKA (reference sequence). This CDR3 is 13 amino acids long. The CDR3 DNA sequence: TGCAGTGCCGCCTCGGGAGGCCAAGAGACCCAGTACTTC. Translation: CSAASGGQETQYF.

This sequence joins TRBV29-1 and TRBJ2-3, with a weak D call TRBD2 (6 bases). Germline CDR1 reads SQVTM; CDR2 reads ANQGSEA. V lost 6 bases to trimming and J lost 2 bases, with 12 bases between them. The CDR3 extends over 13 amino acids. The CDR3 DNA reads as TGCAGCGTGGAGGGACGCCTCACAGATACGCAGTATTTT. This sequence encodes CSVEGRLTDTQYF.

The chain combines TRBV20-1 with TRBJ2-2, with a tentative D call TRBD2 (6 bases). Germline V gene data show CDR1 as DFQATT and CDR2 as SNEGSKA (reference sequence). This CDR3 region has 15 residues. V was trimmed by 1 base and J by 5 bases, leaving 14 bases between them. The CDR3 region is CSARVGGISTGELFF. For the CDR3, the DNA is TGCAGTGCTAGAGTCGGGGGAATCTCTACCGGGGAGCTGTTTTTT.

The chain uses TRBV4-1 and TRBJ2-7; 10 bases line up with TRBD2. There are 17 residues in the CDR3. V was pared by 0 bases and J by 5 bases, with 10 bases of the junction left unmatched. Germline CDR1 and CDR2: MGHRA and YSYEKL. The CDR3 DNA reads TGCGCCAGCAGCCAAGATAGCCCTAGCGGGAGTCATAACGAGCAGTACTTC. It encodes CASSQDSPSGSHNEQYF.

V is TRBV18 and J is TRBJ2-7; 7 positions match TRBD1. CDR3 length: 16 residues. Looked up from germline, CDR1 is KGHSH and CDR2 is LQKENI. Trimming took 3 bases from V and 3 from J; bases not matched to a gene: 11. The CDR3 bases are TGTGCCAGCTCACCTATTAACAGGGGTCCAATCTACGAGCAGTACTTC. Its protein product is CASSPINRGPIYEQYF.

CDR3 loop: CATSTPGGPLASYNEQYF. For the CDR3, the DNA is TGTGCCACCTCAACCCCTGGTGGTCCCTTAGCGTCCTACAATGAGCAGTACTTC. The chain joins TRBV21-1 to TRBJ2-5; TRBD1, the D gene given by the table, was not confirmed from the DNA. TRBV21-1 is a recognized pseudogene. This CDR3 comprises 18 residues.

This clonotype was seen a handful of times. CDR3: CAISESPGGNYEQYF. The CDR3 DNA follows: TGTGCCATCAGTGAGTCCCCAGGGGGAAACTACGAGCAGTACTTC. The chain recombines TRBV10-3 with TRBJ2-7; 7 bases are a match to TRBD1. Germline CDR1 ENHRY, CDR2 SYGVKD. The CDR3 runs to 15 residues. J gave up 3 bases and V 0 bases, and 5 bases lay outside the gene matches.

The chain uses TRBV15 and TRBJ1-2, with D perhaps TRBD1 (5 bases). Germline V CDR1 and CDR2: LNHNV, YYDKDF (reference sequence). V lost 3 bases and J lost 7, with 9 bases in between. CDR3 length equals 12 residues. The CDR3 DNA reads as TGTGCCACCAGCAGCAGGGACTCTGGCTACACCTTC. Residues: CATSSRDSGYTF.

The V call is TRBV12-3 or TRBV12-4, the J call TRBJ2-1; D tentatively reads TRBD1 or TRBD2 (5 bases each). The end of the DNA aligns better with TRBJ2-7, so the J call may be wrong. This CDR3 comprises 14 residues. CDR3 sequence: CASSRDPSHNEQYF. CDR3 bases: TGTGCCAGCAGTAGGGACCCGTCTCACAATGAGCAGTACTTC.

The J gene is TRBJ1-2, the V gene TRBV6-5; D gene uncertain. The CDR3 has 15 residues. Germline V gene lookup returns CDR1 MNHEY and CDR2 SVGAGI. Trimming pared 2 bases from V and 7 bases from J, leaving 17 bases between. In DNA, the CDR3 is TGTGCCAGCAGTTACGCTCACACGGGCGGGTTTGGCTACACCTTC. Its translation is CASSYAHTGGFGYTF.

V gene TRBV29-1 combines with J gene TRBJ2-6; 12 nucleotides line up with TRBD1. The J segment lost 4 bases and the V segment lost 1 base, leaving 14 bases of the junction unmatched. The CDR3 loop spans 20 amino acids. CDR1 is SQVTM and CDR2 is ANQGSEA in the germline V gene. This chain's CDR3 is CSVEVWDQGQGATGANVLTF. The CDR3 nucleotides are TGCAGCGTTGAAGTATGGGATCAGGGACAGGGGGCGACGGGGGCCAACGTCCTGACTTTC.